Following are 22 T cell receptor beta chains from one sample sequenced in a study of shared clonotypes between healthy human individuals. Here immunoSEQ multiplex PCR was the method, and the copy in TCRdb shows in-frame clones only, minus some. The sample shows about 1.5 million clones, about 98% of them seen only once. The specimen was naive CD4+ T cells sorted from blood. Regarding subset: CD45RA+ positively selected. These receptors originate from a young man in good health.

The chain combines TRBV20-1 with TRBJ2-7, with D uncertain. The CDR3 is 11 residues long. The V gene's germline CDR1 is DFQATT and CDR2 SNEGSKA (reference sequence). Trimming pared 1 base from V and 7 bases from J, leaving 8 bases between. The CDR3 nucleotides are TGCAGTGCTAGAGTTATCCGGGAGCAGTACTTC. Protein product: CSARVIREQYF.

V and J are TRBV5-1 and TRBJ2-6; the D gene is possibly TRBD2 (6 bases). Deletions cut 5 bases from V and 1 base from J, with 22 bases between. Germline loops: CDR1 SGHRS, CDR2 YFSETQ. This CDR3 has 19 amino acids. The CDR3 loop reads CASRDVPAGFGSGANVLTF. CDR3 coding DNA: TGCGCCAGCAGGGACGTACCGGCGGGGTTTGGGTCTGGGGCCAACGTCCTGACTTTC.

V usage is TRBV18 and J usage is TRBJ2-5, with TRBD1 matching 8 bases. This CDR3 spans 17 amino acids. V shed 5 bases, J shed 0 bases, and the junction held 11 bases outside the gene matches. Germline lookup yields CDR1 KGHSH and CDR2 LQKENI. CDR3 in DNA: TGTGCCAGCTCAACAATCAGGGGGCGGGTGGACCAAGAGACCCAGTACTTC. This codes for CASSTIRGRVDQETQYF.

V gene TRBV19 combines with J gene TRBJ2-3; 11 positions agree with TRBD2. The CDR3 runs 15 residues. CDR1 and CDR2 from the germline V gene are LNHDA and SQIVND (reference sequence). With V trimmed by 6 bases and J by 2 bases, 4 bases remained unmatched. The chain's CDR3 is CASRRTSGFTDTQYF. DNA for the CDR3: TGTGCCAGTAGGCGGACTAGCGGGTTCACAGATACGCAGTATTTT.

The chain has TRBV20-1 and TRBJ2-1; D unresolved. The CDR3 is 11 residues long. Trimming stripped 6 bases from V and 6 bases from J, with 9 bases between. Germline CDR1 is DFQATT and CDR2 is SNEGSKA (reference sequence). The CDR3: CSATELNEQFF. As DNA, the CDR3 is TGCAGTGCGACTGAACTCAATGAGCAGTTCTTC.

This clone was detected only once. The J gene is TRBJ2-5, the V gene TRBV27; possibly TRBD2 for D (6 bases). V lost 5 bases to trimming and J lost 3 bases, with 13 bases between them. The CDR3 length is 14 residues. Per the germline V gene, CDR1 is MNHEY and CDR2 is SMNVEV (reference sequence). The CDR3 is CASSKHREKETQYF. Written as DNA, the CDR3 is TGTGCCAGCAGTAAACACCGGGAGAAAGAGACCCAGTACTTC.

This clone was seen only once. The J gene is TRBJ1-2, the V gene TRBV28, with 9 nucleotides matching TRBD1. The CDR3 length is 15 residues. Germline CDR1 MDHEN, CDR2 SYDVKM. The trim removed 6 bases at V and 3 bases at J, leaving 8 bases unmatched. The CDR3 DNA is TGTGCCAGCAGCTCCAGTACAGGGGGCGACTATGGCTACACCTTC. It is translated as CASSSSTGGDYGYTF.

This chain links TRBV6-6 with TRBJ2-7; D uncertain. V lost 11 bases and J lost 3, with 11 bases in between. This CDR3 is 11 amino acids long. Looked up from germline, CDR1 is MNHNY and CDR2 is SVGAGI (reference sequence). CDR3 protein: CASSLGYEQYF. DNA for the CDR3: TGTGCCTCCTCCCTCGGCTACGAGCAGTACTTC.

The CDR3 region has the DNA TGTGCCAGCTCATCATCTGGTGGAGACACTGAAGCTTTCTTT. Translation: CASSSSGGDTEAFF. This chain joins TRBV18 and TRBJ1-1; D is unresolved. V was shortened by 5 bases and J by 3 bases, with 13 bases between the two germline ends. The CDR3 has 14 residues. CDR1 is KGHSH, CDR2 LQKENI, per germline. Full variable domain (missing parts from reference TRBV18 and TRBJ1-1): NAGVMQNPRHLVRRRGQEARLRCSPMKGHSHVYWYRQLPEEGLKFMVYLQKENIIDESGMPKERFSAEFPKEGPSILRIQQVVRGDSAAYFCASSSSGGDTEAFFGQGTRLTVV.

DNA for the CDR3: TGTGCCAGCAAAGGAAACACAGATACGCAGTATTTT. This codes for CASKGNTDTQYF. This sequence joins TRBV2 and TRBJ2-3; D call uncertain. V was shortened by 7 bases and J by 2 bases, with 7 bases between the two germline ends. Germline assignment: CDR1 SNHLY and CDR2 FYNNEI. The CDR3 has 12 residues.

In DNA form, the CDR3 reads TGTGCCAGCAGTTTATTAGCGGGAGACAATGAGCAGTTCTTC. Protein: CASSLLAGDNEQFF. The gene calls are TRBV28 and TRBJ2-1; 9 bases agree with TRBD2. There are 14 residues in the CDR3. Looked up from germline, CDR1 is MDHEN and CDR2 is SYDVKM. J lost 5 bases, V lost 1 base, and 0 bases had no gene match.

CDR3 in amino acids: CASSSGTGGLETQYF. The CDR3, as DNA: TGTGCCAGCAGCTCCGGGACAGGGGGATTAGAGACCCAGTACTTC. This chain joins TRBV7-6 and TRBJ2-5; 11 bases agree with TRBD1. J lost 4 bases, V lost 4 bases, and 5 bases had no gene match. This CDR3 is built from 15 residues. In germline, CDR1 is SGHVS, CDR2 FNYEAQ. Variable domain in full (rest from reference TRBV7-6 and TRBJ2-5): GAGVSQSPRYKVTKRGQDVALRCDPISGHVSLYWYRQALGQGPEFLTYFNYEAQQDKSGLPNDRFSAERPEGSISTLTIQRTEQRDSAMYRCASSSGTGGLETQYFGPGTRLLVL.

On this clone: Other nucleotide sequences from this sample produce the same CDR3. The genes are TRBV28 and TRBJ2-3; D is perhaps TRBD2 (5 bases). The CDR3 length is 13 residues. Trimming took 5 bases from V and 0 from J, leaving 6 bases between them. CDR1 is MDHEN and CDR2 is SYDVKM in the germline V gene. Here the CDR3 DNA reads TGTGCCAGCAGTAGCGGTAGCACAGATACGCAGTATTTT. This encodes CASSSGSTDTQYF.

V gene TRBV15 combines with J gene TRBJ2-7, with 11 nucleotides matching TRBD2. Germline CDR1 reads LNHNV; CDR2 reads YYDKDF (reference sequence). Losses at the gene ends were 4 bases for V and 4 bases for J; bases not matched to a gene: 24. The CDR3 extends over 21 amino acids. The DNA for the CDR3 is TGTGCCACCAGCAAGTCCTGGGCAGGTAACCCCGTAGCGGGAGGGTCGTACGAGCAGTACTTC. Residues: CATSKSWAGNPVAGGSYEQYF. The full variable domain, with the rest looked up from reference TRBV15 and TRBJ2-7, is DAMVIQNPRYQVTQFGKPVTLSCSQTLNHNVMYWYQQKSSQAPKLLFHYYDKDFNNEADTPDNFQSRRPNTSFCFLDIRSPGLGDTAMYLCATSKSWAGNPVAGGSYEQYFGPGTRLTVT.

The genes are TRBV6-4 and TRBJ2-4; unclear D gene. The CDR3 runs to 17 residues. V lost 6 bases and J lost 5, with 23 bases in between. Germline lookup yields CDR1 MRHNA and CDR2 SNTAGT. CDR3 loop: CASSPHSTTNYQNIQYF. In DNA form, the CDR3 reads TGTGCCAGCAGCCCACACAGCACAACCAATTACCAAAACATTCAGTACTTC.

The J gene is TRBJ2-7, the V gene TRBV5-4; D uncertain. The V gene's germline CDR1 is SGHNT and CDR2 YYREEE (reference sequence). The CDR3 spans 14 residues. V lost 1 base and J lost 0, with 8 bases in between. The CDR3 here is CASSLRASSYEQYF. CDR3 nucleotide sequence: TGTGCCAGCAGCTTGAGGGCTAGCTCCTACGAGCAGTACTTC.

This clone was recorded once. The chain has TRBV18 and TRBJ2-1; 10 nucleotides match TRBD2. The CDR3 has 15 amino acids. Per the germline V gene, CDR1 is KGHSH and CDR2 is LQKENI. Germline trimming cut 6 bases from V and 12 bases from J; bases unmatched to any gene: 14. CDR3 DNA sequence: TGTGCCAGCTCCCAGAATTCGGGACTAGCGATACTGCAGTTCTTC. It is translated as CASSQNSGLAILQFF.

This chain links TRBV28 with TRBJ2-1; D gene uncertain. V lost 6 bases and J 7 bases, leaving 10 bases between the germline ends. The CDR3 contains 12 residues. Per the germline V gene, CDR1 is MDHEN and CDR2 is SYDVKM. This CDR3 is CASRHHSNEQFF. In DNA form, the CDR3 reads TGTGCCAGCAGACACCACTCTAATGAGCAGTTCTTC. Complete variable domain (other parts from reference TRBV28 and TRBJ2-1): DVKVTQSSRYLVKRTGEKVFLECVQDMDHENMFWYRQDPGLGLRLIYFSYDVKMKEKGDIPEGYSVSREKKERFSLILESASTNQTSMYLCASRHHSNEQFFGPGTRLTVL.

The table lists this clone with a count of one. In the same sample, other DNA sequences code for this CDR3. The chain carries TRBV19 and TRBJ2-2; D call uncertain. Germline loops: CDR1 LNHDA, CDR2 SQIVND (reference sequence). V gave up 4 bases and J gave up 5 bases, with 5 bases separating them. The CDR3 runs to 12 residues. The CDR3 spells CASSSLTGELFF. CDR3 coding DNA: TGTGCCAGTAGTAGTCTAACCGGGGAGCTGTTTTTT.

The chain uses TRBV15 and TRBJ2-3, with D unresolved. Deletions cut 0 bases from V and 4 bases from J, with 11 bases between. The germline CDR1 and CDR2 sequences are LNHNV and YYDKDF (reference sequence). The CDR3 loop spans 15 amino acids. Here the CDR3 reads CATSRDHTIADTQYF. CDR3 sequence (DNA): TGTGCCACCAGCAGAGATCACACCATAGCAGATACGCAGTATTTT.

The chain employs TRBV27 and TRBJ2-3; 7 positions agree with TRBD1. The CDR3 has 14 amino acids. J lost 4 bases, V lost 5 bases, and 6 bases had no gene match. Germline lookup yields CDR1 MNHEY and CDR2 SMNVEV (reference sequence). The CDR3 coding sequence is TGTGCCAGCAGTCCTCGACAGGGTCCAGATACGCAGTATTTT. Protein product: CASSPRQGPDTQYF.

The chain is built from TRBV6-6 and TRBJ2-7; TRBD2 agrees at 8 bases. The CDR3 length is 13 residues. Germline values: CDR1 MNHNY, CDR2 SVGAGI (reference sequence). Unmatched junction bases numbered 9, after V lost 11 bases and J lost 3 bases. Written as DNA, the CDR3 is TGTGCCGCAACCGGGACTAGGATCTACGAGCAGTACTTC. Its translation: CAATGTRIYEQYF.